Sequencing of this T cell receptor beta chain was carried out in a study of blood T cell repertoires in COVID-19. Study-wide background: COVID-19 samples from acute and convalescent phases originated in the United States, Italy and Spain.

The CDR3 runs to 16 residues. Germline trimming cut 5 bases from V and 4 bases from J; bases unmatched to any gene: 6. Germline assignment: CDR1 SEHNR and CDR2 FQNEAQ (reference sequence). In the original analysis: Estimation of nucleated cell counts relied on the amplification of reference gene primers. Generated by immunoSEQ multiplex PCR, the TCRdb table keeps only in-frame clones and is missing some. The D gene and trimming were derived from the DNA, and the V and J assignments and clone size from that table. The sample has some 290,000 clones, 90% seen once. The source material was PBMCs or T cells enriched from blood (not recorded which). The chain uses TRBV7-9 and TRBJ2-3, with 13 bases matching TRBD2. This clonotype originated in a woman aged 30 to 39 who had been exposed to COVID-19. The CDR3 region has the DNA TGTGCCAGCAGCCGGGGTACTAGCGGGGGGGCAGATACGCAGTATTTT. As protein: CASSRGTSGGADTQYF.